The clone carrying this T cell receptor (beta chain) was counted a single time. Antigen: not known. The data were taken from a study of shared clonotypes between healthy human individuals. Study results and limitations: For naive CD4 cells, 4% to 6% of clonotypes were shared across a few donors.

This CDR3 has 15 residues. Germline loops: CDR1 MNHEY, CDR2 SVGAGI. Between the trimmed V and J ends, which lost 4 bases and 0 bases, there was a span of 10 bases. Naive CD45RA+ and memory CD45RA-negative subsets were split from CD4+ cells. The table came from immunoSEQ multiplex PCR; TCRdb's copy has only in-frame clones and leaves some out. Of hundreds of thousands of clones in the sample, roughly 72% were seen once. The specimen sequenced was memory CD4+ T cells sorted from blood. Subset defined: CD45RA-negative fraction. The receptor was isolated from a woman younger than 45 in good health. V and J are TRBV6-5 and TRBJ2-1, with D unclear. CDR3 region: CASSFEESSYNEQFF. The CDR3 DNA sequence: TGTGCCAGCAGTTTTGAGGAGAGCTCCTACAATGAGCAGTTCTTC.